The following is a T cell receptor (beta chain) sequence with its context. Its antigen is still unknown. Within one base of it there is no much larger clone, and no base qualities were kept. This sample is drawn from a study of blood T cell repertoires in COVID-19 (dated by TCRdb to the early 2020s). General notes on the study: Collaborator samples came from the United States, Italy and Spain and covered acute and convalescent phases of COVID-19. Where HLA class I and class II types were available, the types were taken from metadata supplied by the sample provider, not from assay-based typing. Sample metadata almost always included a de-identified subject ID, COVID-19 status, age in years and sex. A freely available public database, intended as a resource for researchers studying the immune response to SARS-CoV-2, is where the repertoires were released. Samples came from the ongoing ImmuneRACE study (first 160 participants) plus 1,254 subjects from 6 global collaborators. Subjects who had been exposed to COVID-19, were actively infected with it, or had recovered from it provided the deeply sampled blood TCRbeta repertoires that made up the dataset. The material from the prospective study consisted of cDNA or gDNA derived from T cells, B-cell-depleted T cells, or PBMCs. Results and caveats for the whole study, not just this receptor: The amount of clinical and demographic metadata varied by source and participant and was provided uncurated.

Per the germline V gene, SGDLS is the CDR1 and YYNGEE is the CDR2. The CDR3, from cysteine to phenylalanine, totals 14 residues. Only CDR3 DNA is held: 42 bases, read in frame from base 1. V sheds 4 bases and J sheds 5 bases, leaving 13 bases between their ends. TCRbeta CDR3 regions were amplified from genomic DNA by means of the immunoSEQ Assay, a bias-controlled multiplex PCR. On the study's bioinformatics: Within the assay, amplification of reference gene primers was used to estimate how many nucleated cells each sample contained. Sequence reads were collapsed and filtered to measure the absolute abundance of every unique TCRbeta CDR3 rearrangement. For each sample, productive Simpson clonality was calculated by taking the square root of Simpson's diversity index across productive rearrangements. TCRdb took over this immuneACCESS table, retaining in-frame rearrangements with V and J assigned. Such tables are incomplete; in checked studies, under half of the missing clones stem from an unresolved V gene, and the remainder is unexplained. That table is the source of V, J and clone size, and D and trimming were worked out from the DNA. The sample records about 300,000 clones, approximately 83% of which are singletons. Of the sample, approximately 9% falls within the top ten clones.

Another Seattle source contributed samples from volunteer blood donors who had recovered from COVID-19. Each collaborating institution followed its own protocols to collect whole blood in K2EDTA tubes. For TCRbeta analysis, collaborator samples were shipped as frozen whole blood, as isolated PBMCs, or as DNA extracted from either sample type. Here the chain combines TRBV9 and TRBJ1-5; the D segment could be TRBD1, given 5 matching bases. The clonotype originates from a woman aged 45-60 years who had recovered from COVID-19. Sequenced material: peripheral blood. The DNA sequence follows: TGTGCCAGCAGCTCCGGGGGACTGCATCAGCCCCAGCATTTT. The encoded protein is CASSSGGLHQPQHF.